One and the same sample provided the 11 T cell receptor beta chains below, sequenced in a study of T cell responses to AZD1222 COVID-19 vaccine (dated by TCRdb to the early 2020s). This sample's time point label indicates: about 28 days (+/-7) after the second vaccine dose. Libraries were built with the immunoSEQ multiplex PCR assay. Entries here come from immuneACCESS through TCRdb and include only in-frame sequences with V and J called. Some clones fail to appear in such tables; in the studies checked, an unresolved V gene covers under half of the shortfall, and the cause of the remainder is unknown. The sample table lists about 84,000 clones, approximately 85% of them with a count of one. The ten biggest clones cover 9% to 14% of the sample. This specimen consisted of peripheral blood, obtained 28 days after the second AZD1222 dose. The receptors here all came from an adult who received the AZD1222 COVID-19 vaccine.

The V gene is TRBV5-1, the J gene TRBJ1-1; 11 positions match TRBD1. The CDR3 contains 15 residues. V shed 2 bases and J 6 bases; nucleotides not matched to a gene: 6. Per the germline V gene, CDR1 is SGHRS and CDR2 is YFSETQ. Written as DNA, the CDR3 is TGCGCCAGCAGCTTAGGACAGGGGGCCTTCGCTGAAGCTTTCTTT. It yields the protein CASSLGQGAFAEAFF. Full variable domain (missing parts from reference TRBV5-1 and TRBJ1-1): KAGVTQTPRYLIKTRGQQVTLSCSPISGHRSVSWYQQTPGQGLQFLFEYFSETQRNKGNFPGRFSGRQFSNSRSEMNVSTLELGDSALYLCASSLGQGAFAEAFFGQGTRLTVV.

The CDR3 DNA reads as TGTGCCAGCAGTGTATCAGCACCGAGCTCCTACAATGAGCAGTTCTTC. This codes for CASSVSAPSSYNEQFF. The chain recombines TRBV2 with TRBJ2-1; D uncertain. V was cut by 4 bases and J by 0 bases, with 13 bases left in between. Per the germline V gene, CDR1 is SNHLY and CDR2 is FYNNEI. The CDR3 runs to 16 residues.

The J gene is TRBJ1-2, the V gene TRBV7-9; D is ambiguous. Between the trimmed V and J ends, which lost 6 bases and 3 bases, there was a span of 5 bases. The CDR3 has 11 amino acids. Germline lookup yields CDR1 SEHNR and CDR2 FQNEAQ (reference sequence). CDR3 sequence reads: CASSSYYGYTF. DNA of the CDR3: TGTGCCAGCAGTTCCTACTATGGCTACACCTTC.

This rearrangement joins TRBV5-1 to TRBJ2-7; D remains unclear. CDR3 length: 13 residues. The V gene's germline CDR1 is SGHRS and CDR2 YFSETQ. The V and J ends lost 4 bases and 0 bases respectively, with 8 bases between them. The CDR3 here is CASSLPSSYEQYF. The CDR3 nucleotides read TGCGCCAGCAGCCTGCCCTCCTCCTACGAGCAGTACTTC. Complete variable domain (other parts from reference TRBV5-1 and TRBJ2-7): KAGVTQTPRYLIKTRGQQVTLSCSPISGHRSVSWYQQTPGQGLQFLFEYFSETQRNKGNFPGRFSGRQFSNSRSEMNVSTLELGDSALYLCASSLPSSYEQYFGPGTRLTVT.

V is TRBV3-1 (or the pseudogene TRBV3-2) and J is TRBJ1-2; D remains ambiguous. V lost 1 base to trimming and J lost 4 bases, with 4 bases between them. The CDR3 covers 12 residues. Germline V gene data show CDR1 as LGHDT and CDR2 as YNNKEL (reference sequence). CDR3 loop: CASSQAFYGYTF. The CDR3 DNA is TGTGCCAGCAGCCAAGCCTTCTATGGCTACACCTTC.

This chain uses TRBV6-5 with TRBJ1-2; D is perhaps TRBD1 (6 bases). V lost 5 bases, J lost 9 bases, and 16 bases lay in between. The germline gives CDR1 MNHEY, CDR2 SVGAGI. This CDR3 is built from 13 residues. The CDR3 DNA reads TGTGCCAGCAGTACAGGGTCCCTCCCTAGCTACACCTTC. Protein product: CASSTGSLPSYTF.

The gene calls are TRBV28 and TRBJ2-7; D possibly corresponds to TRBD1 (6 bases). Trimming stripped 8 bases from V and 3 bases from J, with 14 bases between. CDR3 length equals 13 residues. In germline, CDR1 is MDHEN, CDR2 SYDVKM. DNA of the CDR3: TGTGCCAGCCTTCGAGGGGGTCACTACGAGCAGTACTTC. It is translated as CASLRGGHYEQYF.

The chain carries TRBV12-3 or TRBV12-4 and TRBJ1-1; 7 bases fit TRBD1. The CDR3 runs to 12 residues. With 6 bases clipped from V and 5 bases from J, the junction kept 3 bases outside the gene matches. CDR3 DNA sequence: TGTGCCAGCAGCCTGACAGGGACTGAAGCTTTCTTT. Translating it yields CASSLTGTEAFF.

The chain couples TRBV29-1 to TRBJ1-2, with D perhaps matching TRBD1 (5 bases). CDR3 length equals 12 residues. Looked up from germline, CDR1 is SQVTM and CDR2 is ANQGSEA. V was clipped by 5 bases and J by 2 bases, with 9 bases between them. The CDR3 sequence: CSVPEGNYGYTF. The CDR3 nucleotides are TGCAGCGTTCCGGAGGGGAACTATGGCTACACCTTC.

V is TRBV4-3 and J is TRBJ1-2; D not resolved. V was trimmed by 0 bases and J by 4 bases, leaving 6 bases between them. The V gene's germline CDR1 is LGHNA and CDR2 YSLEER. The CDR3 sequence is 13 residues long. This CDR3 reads CASSQERGYGYTF. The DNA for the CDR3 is TGCGCCAGCAGCCAAGAACGGGGCTATGGCTACACCTTC.

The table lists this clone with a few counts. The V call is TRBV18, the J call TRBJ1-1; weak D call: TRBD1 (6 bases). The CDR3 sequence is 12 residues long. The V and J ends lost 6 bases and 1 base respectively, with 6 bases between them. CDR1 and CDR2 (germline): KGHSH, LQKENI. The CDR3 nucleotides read TGTGCCAGCTCGGACAGGAACACTGAAGCTTTCTTT. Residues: CASSDRNTEAFF.